A selection of T cell receptor beta chains follows, all from one sample in a study of blood T cell repertoires in COVID-19. Repertoires were generated with immunoSEQ multiplex PCR, while TCRdb's copy carries only in-frame clones and drops some. The table includes around 260,000 clones, about 85% detected once. Sequencing input: peripheral blood. The receptors stem from a human donor in a cohort sampled during active COVID-19. CDR3s include the opening cysteine and the closing phenylalanine or tryptophan. A D gene is named only where the DNA matches it firmly. Rows give clone size only sometimes, using once, few, many, or a class for an expanded clone.

TGTGCCAGCAGCCGAGACCCCGGGTACACCTACGAGCAGTACTTC CASSRDPGYTYEQYF NA TRBJ2-7 NA TRBV7-8
TGTGCCAGCAGTTCGTACGCCCCGGGACAGGGGGTCTACGAGCAGTACTTC CASSSYAPGQGVYEQYF TRBD1 TRBJ2-7 NA TRBV27
TGCAGCGTTGATAGCGGACTAGCGACCGACGAGCAGTACTTC CSVDSGLATDEQYF TRBD2 TRBJ2-7 once TRBV29-1
TGTGCCAGCAGTGCCTCCGGGACAGGGAGAATAAATGAGCAGTTCTTC CASSASGTGRINEQFF TRBD1 TRBJ2-1 NA TRBV6-2/TRBV6-3
TGTGCCAGCAGCTCTTCGGTGAACACTGAAGCTTTCTTT CASSSSVNTEAFF NA TRBJ1-1 NA TRBV7-2
TGTGCCAGCAGCTTGTGGGGGGGCGCCCGCACCGGGGAGCTGTTTTTT CASSLWGGARTGELFF NA TRBJ2-2 NA TRBV5-6
TGTGCCTGGAGTGCCCTCCTCCCCAATCCCGAGCAAGAGACCCAGTACTTC CAWSALLPNPEQETQYF NA TRBJ2-5 NA TRBV30
TGTGCCAGCAGTCTAGAGACAGGGGGCACGCAGTATTTT CASSLETGGTQYF TRBD1 TRBJ2-3 NA TRBV27
TGTGCCACCCTCTTAGCGGGGCTAGCTCCGTACGAGCAGTACTTC CATLLAGLAPYEQYF TRBD2 TRBJ2-7 NA TRBV28
TGTGCCAGCAGCCCGATAGGGGCCCTCGGAAACATTCAGTACTTC CASSPIGALGNIQYF NA TRBJ2-4 NA TRBV7-2
TGTGCCAGTAGTACCGGTTCCTACGAGCAGTACTTC CASSTGSYEQYF NA TRBJ2-7 NA TRBV19
TGCAGCGCAGGACAGGGTCCCAACTATGGCTACACCTTC CSAGQGPNYGYTF TRBD1 TRBJ1-2 NA TRBV29-1
TGTGCCAGCAGTCCACGCGGGGGTCTTTCTGGAAACACCATATATTTT CASSPRGGLSGNTIYF NA TRBJ1-3 NA TRBV27
TGTGCCAGTAGTGGCAGACATCAGAATGAGCAGTTCTTC CASSGRHQNEQFF NA TRBJ2-1 NA TRBV19
TGTGCCTGGACCCCCCCTCGGGGGAGGGCCGTGAGGGAGCTGTTTTTT CAWTPPRGRAVRELFF TRBD2 TRBJ2-2 NA TRBV30
TGTGCCAGTAGCGTAGCGGGAGCAACCAAAAACATTCAGTACTTC CASSVAGATKNIQYF TRBD2 TRBJ2-4 NA TRBV19
TGTGCCTGGAATACCCAGGGGTTTGGAGAAAAACTGTTTTTT CAWNTQGFGEKLFF NA TRBJ1-4 once TRBV30
TGTGCCTGGAGCCTCACAGGGGGGGGAAACACCATATATTTT CAWSLTGGGNTIYF TRBD1 TRBJ1-3 NA TRBV30
TGTGCCAGCAGTCCGACTAAACGGGGGACAGGGGAAAAACTGTTTTTT CASSPTKRGTGEKLFF TRBD1 TRBJ1-4 NA TRBV28
TGTGCCAGTTCGACCGGGAGGGGGGTCTCCAATGAGCAGTTCTTC CASSTGRGVSNEQFF TRBD2 TRBJ2-1 NA TRBV24-1
TGTGCCAGCAGCTTAGCAGAGGGGGTTGGAAACACCATATATTTT CASSLAEGVGNTIYF NA TRBJ1-3 NA TRBV7-2
TGTGCCAGCAATACTGACAGGAGTGAAAAACTGTTTTTT CASNTDRSEKLFF NA TRBJ1-4 NA TRBV2
TGTGCCACCAGTGGGTCGGGAGGAAAAAATGAGCAGTTCTTC CATSGSGGKNEQFF TRBD2 TRBJ2-1 NA TRBV24-1
TGTGCCAGCAGTGAAGGCGGGAGGGCCTACAATGAGCAGTTCTTC CASSEGGRAYNEQFF TRBD2 TRBJ2-1 once TRBV2
TGTGCCAGCAGGCGGGAGGATGCCACAGATACGCAGTATTTT CASRREDATDTQYF TRBD2 TRBJ2-3 NA TRBV2
TGCGCCAGCAGCTTTACTAGCGGGAGCGAGAGCTCCTACAATGAGCAGTTCTTC CASSFTSGSESSYNEQFF TRBD2 TRBJ2-1 once TRBV5-1
TGTGCCAGCAGCTTAGCAGGGACAGGGGTTAGCAATCAGCCCCAGCATTTT CASSLAGTGVSNQPQHF TRBD1 TRBJ1-5 NA TRBV7-2